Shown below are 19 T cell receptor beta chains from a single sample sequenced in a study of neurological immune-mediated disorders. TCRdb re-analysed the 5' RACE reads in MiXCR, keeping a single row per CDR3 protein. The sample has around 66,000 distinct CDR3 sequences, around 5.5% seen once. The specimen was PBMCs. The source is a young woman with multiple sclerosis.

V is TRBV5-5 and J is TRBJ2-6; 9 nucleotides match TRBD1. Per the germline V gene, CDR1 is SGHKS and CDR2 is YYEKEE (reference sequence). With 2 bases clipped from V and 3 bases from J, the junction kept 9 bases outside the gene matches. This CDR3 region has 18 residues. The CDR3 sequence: CASSLLWTGVGGANVLTF. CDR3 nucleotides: TGTGCCAGCAGCTTATTATGGACAGGGGTAGGTGGGGCCAACGTCCTGACTTTC.

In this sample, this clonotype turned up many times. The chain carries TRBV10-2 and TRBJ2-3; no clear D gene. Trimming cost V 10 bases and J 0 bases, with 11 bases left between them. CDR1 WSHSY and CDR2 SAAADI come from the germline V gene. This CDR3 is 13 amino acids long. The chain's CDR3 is CATKKTSTDTQYF. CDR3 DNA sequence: TGCGCCACCAAAAAGACTAGCACAGATACGCAGTATTTT.

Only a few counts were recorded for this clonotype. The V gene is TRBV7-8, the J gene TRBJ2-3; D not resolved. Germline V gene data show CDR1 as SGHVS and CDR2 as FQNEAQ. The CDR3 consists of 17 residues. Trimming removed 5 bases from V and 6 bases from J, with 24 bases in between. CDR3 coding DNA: TGTGCCAGCAGCCTATCAATGGAACCGCACGAGGTCGATACGCAGTATTTT. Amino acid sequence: CASSLSMEPHEVDTQYF.

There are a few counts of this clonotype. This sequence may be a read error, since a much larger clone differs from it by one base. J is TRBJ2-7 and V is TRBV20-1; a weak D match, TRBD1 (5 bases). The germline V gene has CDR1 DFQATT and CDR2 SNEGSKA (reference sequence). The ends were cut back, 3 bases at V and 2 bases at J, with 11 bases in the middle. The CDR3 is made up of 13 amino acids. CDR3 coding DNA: TGCAGTGCTAGCAGGGAAAGTCCCTACGAGCAGTACTTC. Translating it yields CSASRESPYEQYF.

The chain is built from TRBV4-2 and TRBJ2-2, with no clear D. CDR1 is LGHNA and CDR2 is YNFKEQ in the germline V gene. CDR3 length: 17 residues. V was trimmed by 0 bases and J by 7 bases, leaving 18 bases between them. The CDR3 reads CASSQDRVAALGGELFF. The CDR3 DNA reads TGTGCCAGCAGCCAAGATAGGGTAGCAGCTTTGGGCGGGGAGCTGTTTTTT.

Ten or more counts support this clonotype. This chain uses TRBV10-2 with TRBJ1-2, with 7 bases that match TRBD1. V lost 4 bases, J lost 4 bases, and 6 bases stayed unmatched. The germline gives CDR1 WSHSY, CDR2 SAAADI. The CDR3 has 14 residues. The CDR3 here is CASSVGGGAYGYTF. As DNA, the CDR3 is TGCGCCAGCAGTGTAGGAGGGGGCGCCTATGGCTACACCTTC.

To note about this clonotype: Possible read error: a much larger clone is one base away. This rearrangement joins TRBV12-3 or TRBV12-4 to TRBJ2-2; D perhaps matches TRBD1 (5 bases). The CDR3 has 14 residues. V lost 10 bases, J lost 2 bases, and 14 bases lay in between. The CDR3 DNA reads TGTGCCAACAGACCCGACAGAAACACCGGGGAGCTGTTTTTT. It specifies CANRPDRNTGELFF.

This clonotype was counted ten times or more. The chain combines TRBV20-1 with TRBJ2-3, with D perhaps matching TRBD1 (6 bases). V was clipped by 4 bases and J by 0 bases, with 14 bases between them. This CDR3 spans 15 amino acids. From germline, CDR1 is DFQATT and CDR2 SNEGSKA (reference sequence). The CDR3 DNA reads TGCAGTGCTAAGGGGGAATTATCTAGCACAGATACGCAGTATTTT. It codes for CSAKGELSSTDTQYF.

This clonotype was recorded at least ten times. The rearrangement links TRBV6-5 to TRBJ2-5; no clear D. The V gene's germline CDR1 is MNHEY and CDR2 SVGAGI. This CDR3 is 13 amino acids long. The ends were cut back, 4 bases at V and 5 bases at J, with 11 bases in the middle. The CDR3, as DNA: TGTGCCAGCAGTTCCCCCCTAGTGGAGACCCAGTACTTC. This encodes CASSSPLVETQYF.

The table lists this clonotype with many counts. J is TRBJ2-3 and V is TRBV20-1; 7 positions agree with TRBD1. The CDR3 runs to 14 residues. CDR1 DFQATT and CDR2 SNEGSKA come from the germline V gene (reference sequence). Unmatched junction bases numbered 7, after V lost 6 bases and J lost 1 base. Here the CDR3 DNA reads TGCAGTGCAGAGACAGGGTCCGGCACAGATACGCAGTATTTT. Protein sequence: CSAETGSGTDTQYF.

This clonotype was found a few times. The CDR3 protein is CASSRPLATRAGELFF. DNA for the CDR3: TGCGCCAGCAGCCGACCTCTAGCGACCAGGGCCGGGGAGCTGTTTTTT. V and J are TRBV5-1 and TRBJ2-2; D perhaps matches TRBD2 (6 bases). This CDR3 spans 16 amino acids. V was trimmed by 4 bases and J by 6 bases, leaving 19 bases between them. Germline lookup yields CDR1 SGHRS and CDR2 YFSETQ.

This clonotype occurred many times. CDR3 sequence (DNA): TGTGCCAGCAGCTTACAGTTGAACACTGAAGCTTTCTTT. This sequence encodes CASSLQLNTEAFF. The chain uses TRBV7-9 and TRBJ1-1; D unresolved. Deletions cut 2 bases from V and 0 bases from J, with 4 bases between. Germline CDR1 and CDR2: SEHNR and FQNEAQ (reference sequence). The CDR3 length is 13 residues.

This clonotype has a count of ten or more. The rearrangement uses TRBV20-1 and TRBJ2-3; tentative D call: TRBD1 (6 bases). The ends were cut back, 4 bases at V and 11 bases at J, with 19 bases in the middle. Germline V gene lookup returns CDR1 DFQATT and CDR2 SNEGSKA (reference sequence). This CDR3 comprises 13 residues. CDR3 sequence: CSAIVAPRGWQYF. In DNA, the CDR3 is TGCAGTGCTATAGTGGCCCCCAGGGGTTGGCAGTATTTT.

DNA for the CDR3: TGCGCCAGCAGCTTGGCCAACCCCATCACAGATACGCAGTATTTT. This encodes CASSLANPITDTQYF. The chain is built from TRBV5-1 and TRBJ2-3; D gene ambiguous. In germline, CDR1 is SGHRS, CDR2 YFSETQ. Trimming took 0 bases from V and 2 from J, leaving 10 bases between them. The CDR3 covers 15 residues.

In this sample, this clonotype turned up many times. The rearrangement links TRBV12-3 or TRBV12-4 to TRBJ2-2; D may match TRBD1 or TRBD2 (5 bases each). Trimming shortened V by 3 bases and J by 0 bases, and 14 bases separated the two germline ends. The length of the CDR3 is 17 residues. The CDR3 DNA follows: TGTGCCAGCAGTTTGTTGTACGGGGCGACGAACACCGGGGAGCTGTTTTTT. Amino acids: CASSLLYGATNTGELFF.

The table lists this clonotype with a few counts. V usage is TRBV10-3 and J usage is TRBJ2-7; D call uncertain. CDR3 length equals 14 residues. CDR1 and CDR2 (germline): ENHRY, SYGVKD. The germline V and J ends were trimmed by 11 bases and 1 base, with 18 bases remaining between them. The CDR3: CARRFRLKSYEQYF. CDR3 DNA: TGTGCCCGACGTTTCAGACTGAAGTCCTACGAGCAGTACTTC.

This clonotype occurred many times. The CDR3 is CSVPQAGGIDTQYF. CDR3 in DNA: TGCAGCGTGCCCCAAGCGGGGGGTATAGATACGCAGTATTTT. The chain joins TRBV20-1 to TRBJ2-3; TRBD2 matches 9 bases. The germline V gene encodes CDR1 DFQATT and CDR2 SNEGSKA (reference sequence). The CDR3 loop spans 14 amino acids.

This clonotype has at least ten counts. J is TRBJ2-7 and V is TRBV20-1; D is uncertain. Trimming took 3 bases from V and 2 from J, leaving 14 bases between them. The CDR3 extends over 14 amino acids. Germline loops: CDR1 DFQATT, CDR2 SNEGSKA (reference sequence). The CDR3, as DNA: TGCAGTGCTAGGTCCCCGGCGGATACCTACGAGCAGTACTTC. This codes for CSARSPADTYEQYF.

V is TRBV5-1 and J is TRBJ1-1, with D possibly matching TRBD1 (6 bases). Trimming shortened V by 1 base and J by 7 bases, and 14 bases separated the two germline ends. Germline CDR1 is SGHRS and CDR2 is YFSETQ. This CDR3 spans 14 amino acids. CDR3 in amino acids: CASSLRQGPGEAFF. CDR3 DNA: TGCGCCAGCAGCTTGAGGCAGGGGCCCGGTGAAGCTTTCTTT.